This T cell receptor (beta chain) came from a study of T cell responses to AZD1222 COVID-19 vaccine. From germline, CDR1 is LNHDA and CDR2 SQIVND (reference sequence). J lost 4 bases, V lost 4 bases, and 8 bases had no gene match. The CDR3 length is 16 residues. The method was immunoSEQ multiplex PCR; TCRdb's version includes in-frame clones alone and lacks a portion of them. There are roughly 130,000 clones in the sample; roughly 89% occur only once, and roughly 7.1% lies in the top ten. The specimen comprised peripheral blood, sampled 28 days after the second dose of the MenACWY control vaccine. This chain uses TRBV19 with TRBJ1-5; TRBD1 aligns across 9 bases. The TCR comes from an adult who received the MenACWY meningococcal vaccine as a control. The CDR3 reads CASSTPGTGINQPQHF. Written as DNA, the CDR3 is TGTGCCAGTAGTACTCCTGGGACAGGGATTAATCAGCCCCAGCATTTT. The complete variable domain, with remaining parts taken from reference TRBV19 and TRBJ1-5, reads DGGITQSPKYLFRKEGQNVTLSCEQNLNHDAMYWYRQDPGQGLRLIYYSQIVNDFQKGDIAEGYSVSREKKESFPLTVTSAQKNPTAFYLCASSTPGTGINQPQHFGDGTRLSIL.